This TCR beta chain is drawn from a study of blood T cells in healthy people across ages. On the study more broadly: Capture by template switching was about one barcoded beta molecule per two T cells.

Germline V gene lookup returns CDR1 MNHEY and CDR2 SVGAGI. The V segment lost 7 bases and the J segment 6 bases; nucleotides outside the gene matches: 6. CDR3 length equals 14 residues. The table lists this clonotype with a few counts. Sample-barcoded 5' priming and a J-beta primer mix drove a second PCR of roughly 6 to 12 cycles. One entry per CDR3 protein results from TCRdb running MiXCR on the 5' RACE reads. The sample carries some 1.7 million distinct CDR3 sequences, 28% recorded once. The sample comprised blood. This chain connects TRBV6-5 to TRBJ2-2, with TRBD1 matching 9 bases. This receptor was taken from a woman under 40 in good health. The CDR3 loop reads CASTTGGNAGELFF. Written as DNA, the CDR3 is TGTGCCAGCACAACAGGGGGCAATGCCGGGGAGCTGTTTTTT.